These T cell receptor beta chains were read from a single sample in a study of blood T cell repertoires in COVID-19. The table came from immunoSEQ multiplex PCR; TCRdb's copy has only in-frame clones and leaves some out. This sample has roughly 280,000 clones, with 87% found just once. Sequencing was performed on peripheral blood. The receptors here all came from a woman between 45 and 65 years old who had recovered from COVID-19. Both conserved end residues are trimmed from each CDR3. The order of the fields is J gene, V gene, clone size, CDR3 protein. The size of a clone is reported for some rows only, either as once, few or many, or as a class for expanded clones.

j_gene: TRBJ2-5
v_gene: TRBV13
abundance: once
CDR3aa: ASSLGTGDQETQY

j_gene: TRBJ2-4
v_gene: TRBV6-2/TRBV6-3
abundance: NA
CDR3aa: ASSFRTGLAKNIQY

j_gene: TRBJ2-1
v_gene: TRBV20-1
abundance: NA
CDR3aa: SASNVVGRTNNEQF

j_gene: TRBJ2-7
v_gene: TRBV7-6
abundance: NA
CDR3aa: ASSKTGDGDYEQY

j_gene: TRBJ2-1
v_gene: TRBV19
abundance: NA
CDR3aa: ASSTLPGTGGNEQF

j_gene: TRBJ1-1
v_gene: TRBV7-8
abundance: once
CDR3aa: ASSLRPGQGANTEAF

j_gene: TRBJ1-1
v_gene: TRBV19
abundance: NA
CDR3aa: ASSMGRGWNTEAF

j_gene: TRBJ2-3
v_gene: TRBV29-1
abundance: once
CDR3aa: SQSQEADTQY

j_gene: TRBJ2-1
v_gene: TRBV9
abundance: NA
CDR3aa: ASSVASRGGEQF

j_gene: TRBJ2-2
v_gene: TRBV20-1
abundance: few
CDR3aa: SASLLSWNTGELF

j_gene: TRBJ1-5
v_gene: TRBV5-6
abundance: NA
CDR3aa: ASSRTGSSNQPQH

j_gene: TRBJ1-4
v_gene: TRBV4-2
abundance: NA
CDR3aa: ASSHSHQAEDEKLF

j_gene: TRBJ1-5
v_gene: TRBV2
abundance: few
CDR3aa: ASSPRGGESNQPQH

j_gene: TRBJ1-3
v_gene: TRBV28
abundance: NA
CDR3aa: ASSYRETGNTIY

j_gene: TRBJ1-4
v_gene: TRBV10-3
abundance: once
CDR3aa: AISESKRTARLTNEKLF

j_gene: TRBJ1-2
v_gene: TRBV6-5
abundance: NA
CDR3aa: VSKKGGDYGYT

j_gene: TRBJ1-1
v_gene: TRBV5-1
abundance: NA
CDR3aa: ASSLEIQAGNTEAF

j_gene: TRBJ2-3
v_gene: TRBV6-4
abundance: NA
CDR3aa: ASSLLAGGPDTQY

j_gene: TRBJ2-7
v_gene: TRBV5-1
abundance: NA
CDR3aa: ASSLTAGADEQY

j_gene: TRBJ1-1
v_gene: TRBV19
abundance: NA
CDR3aa: ASSRGRYTEAF